Each of the 2 T cell receptor beta chains below was sequenced from the same sample in a study of T-cell memory formation after mild COVID-19. TCRdb recomputed calls from the 5' RACE reads with MiXCR, one row per CDR3 protein. The sample carries around 530,000 distinct CDR3 sequences, approximately 21% recorded once. Sequenced: PBMCs or a T cell subset sorted from them (not recorded which). These receptors came from an adult woman who had mild COVID-19 (a few samples of this study predate the infection). Cell type and time point are not known.

J is TRBJ2-7 and V is TRBV7-8, with 8 bases lining up with TRBD1. This CDR3 contains 17 residues. After removal of 1 base from V and 1 base from J, the junction contained 9 bases not matched to a gene. CDR1 is SGHVS and CDR2 is FQNEAQ in the germline V gene. Here the CDR3 DNA reads TGTGCCAGCAGCTTAGGTACAGGGGGTTTAGAGTCCTACGAGCAGTACTTC. Translating gives CASSLGTGGLESYEQYF.

The V call is TRBV3-1, the J call TRBJ2-7, with D possibly TRBD2 on 6 matching bases. The CDR3 is 14 residues long. Germline V gene data show CDR1 as LGHDT and CDR2 as YNNKEL (reference sequence). V lost 0 bases and J 4 bases, leaving 10 bases between the germline ends. DNA of the CDR3: TGTGCCAGCAGCCAAGACCGGGAGAGGTACGAGCAGTACTTC. Residues: CASSQDRERYEQYF.